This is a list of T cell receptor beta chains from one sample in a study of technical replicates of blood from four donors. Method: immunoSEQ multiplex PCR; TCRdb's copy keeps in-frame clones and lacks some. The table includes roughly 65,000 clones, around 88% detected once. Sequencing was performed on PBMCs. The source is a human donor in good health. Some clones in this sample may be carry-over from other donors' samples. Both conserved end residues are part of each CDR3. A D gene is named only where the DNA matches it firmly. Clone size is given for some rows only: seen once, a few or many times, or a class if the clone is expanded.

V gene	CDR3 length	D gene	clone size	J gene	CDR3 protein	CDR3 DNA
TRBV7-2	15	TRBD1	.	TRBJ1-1	CASSYGQGGNTEAFF	TGTGCCAGCAGTTACGGACAGGGGGGGAACACTGAAGCTTTCTTT
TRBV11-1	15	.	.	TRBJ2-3	CASSPWAGSTDTQYF	TGTGCCAGCAGCCCCTGGGCAGGTAGCACAGATACGCAGTATTTT
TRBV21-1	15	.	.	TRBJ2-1	CASSNLKSSYNEQFF	TGTGCCAGCAGCAACCTTAAGAGCTCCTACAATGAGCAGTTCTTC
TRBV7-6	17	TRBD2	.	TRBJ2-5	CASSSKGLAGYQETQYF	TGTGCCAGCAGCTCGAAGGGACTAGCGGGGTACCAAGAGACCCAGTACTTC
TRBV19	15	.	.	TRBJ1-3	CASSMGRVSGNTIYF	TGTGCCAGTAGTATGGGCAGGGTCTCTGGAAACACCATATATTTT
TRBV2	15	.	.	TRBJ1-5	CASRRTVLWNQPQHF	TGTGCCAGCAGAAGGACAGTATTGTGGAATCAGCCCCAGCATTTT
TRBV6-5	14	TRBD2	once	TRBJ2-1	CASSRPGTSNEQFF	TGTGCCAGCAGCCGCCCCGGGACTAGTAATGAGCAGTTCTTC
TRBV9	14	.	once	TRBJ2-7	CASSVGVTSYEQYF	TGTGCCAGCAGCGTAGGTGTCACTTCCTACGAGCAGTACTTC
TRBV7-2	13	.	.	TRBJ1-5	CASSVGNNQPQHF	TGTGCCAGCAGCGTCGGGAACAATCAGCCCCAGCATTTT
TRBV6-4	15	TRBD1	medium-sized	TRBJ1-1	CASSGVEAGGTEAFF	TGTGCCAGCAGTGGGGTTGAGGCAGGGGGCACTGAAGCTTTCTTT
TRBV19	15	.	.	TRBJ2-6	CASSTTGGGANVLTF	TGTGCCAGTAGTACTACAGGTGGAGGGGCCAACGTCCTGACTTTC
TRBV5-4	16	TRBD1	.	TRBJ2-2	CASSKRDRGLAGELFF	TGTGCCAGCAGTAAGAGGGACAGGGGTTTGGCCGGGGAGCTGTTTTTT
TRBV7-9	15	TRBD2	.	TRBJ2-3	CASSFPGLATDTQYF	TGTGCCAGCAGCTTTCCGGGACTAGCAACAGATACGCAGTATTTT
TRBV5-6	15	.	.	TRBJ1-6	CASSFEQGNNSPLHF	TGTGCCAGCAGCTTTGAACAGGGAAATAATTCACCCCTCCACTTT
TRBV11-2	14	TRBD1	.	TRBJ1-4	CASSLTGANEKLFF	TGTGCCAGCAGCCTGACAGGGGCTAATGAAAAACTGTTTTTT
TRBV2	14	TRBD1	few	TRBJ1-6	CASRKGQGDSPLHF	TGTGCCAGCAGGAAGGGACAGGGGGATTCACCCCTCCACTTT
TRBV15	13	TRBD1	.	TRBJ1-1	CATRRQGSTEAFF	TGTGCCACCAGGAGACAGGGGAGCACTGAAGCTTTCTTT
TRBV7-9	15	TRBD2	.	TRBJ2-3	CASSPRLAGGDTQYF	TGTGCCAGCAGCCCCCGACTAGCGGGGGGTGATACGCAGTATTTT
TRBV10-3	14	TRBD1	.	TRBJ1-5	CAISRQGVGQPQHF	TGTGCCATCAGTAGACAGGGAGTGGGTCAGCCCCAGCATTTT
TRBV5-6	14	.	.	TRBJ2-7	CASSLRGTSYEQYF	TGTGCCAGCAGCTTGCGCGGGACCTCCTACGAGCAGTACTTC
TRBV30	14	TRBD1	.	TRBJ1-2	CAWGTGTANYGYTF	TGTGCCTGGGGGACAGGAACAGCTAACTATGGCTACACCTTC
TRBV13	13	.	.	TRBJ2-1	CASSPTTSVEQFF	TGTGCCAGCAGCCCTACGACTAGTGTCGAGCAGTTCTTC
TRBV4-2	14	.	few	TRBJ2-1	CASSQDRVDREQFF	TGTGCCAGCAGCCAAGATCGGGTGGACAGAGAGCAGTTCTTC
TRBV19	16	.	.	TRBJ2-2	CASSIRSVGGTGELFF	TGTGCCAGTAGTATTCGGTCGGTGGGGGGCACCGGGGAGCTGTTTTTT
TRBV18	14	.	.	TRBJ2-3	CASSPRRSTDTQYF	TGTGCCAGCTCACCACGCAGGAGCACAGATACGCAGTATTTT
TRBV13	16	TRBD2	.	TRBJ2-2	CASSKSGGQNTGELFF	TGTGCCAGCAGCAAAAGCGGGGGCCAGAACACCGGGGAGCTGTTTTTT
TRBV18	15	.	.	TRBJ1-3	CASSPPGATGNTIYF	TGTGCCAGCTCACCACCTGGGGCAACCGGAAACACCATATATTTT